Below, one T cell receptor beta chain is given with its context. Its antigen is unknown. The CDR3 consists of 14 residues. The J segment lost 1 base and the V segment lost 4 bases, leaving 2 bases of the junction unmatched. Per the germline V gene, CDR1 is LNHDA and CDR2 is SQIVND (reference sequence). The record originates from a study of T cell responses to AZD1222 COVID-19 vaccine. Clones were sequenced by immunoSEQ multiplex PCR, and TCRdb holds only the in-frame ones, with some missing. The sample lists around 150,000 clones, around 90% occurring once. Regarding the study as a whole: The breadth and depth of Spike-specific TCRs increased once two AZD1222 doses had been given.

The sequence was obtained from an adult who received the AZD1222 COVID-19 vaccine. V gene TRBV19 combines with J gene TRBJ1-1, with 8 nucleotides matching TRBD1. The material sequenced was peripheral blood, taken 28 days after the second AZD1222 dose. CDR3 loop: CASSKQGANTEAFF. In nucleotides, the CDR3 is TGTGCCAGTAGTAAGCAGGGGGCGAACACTGAAGCTTTCTTT.